The 10 T cell receptor beta chains given below trace back to one sample, sequenced in a study of OX40 agonist ivuxolimab in advanced cancers. Libraries were prepared by immunoSEQ multiplex PCR; TCRdb keeps only in-frame clonotypes and omits some of them. The data show fewer than 65,000 clones, roughly 80% seen once. Sequenced here: CD4+ or CD8+ T cells sorted from blood, sampled in a trial of the OX40 agonist ivuxolimab. These receptors were collected from an adult with an advanced solid tumor such as melanoma, head and neck, liver or kidney cancer.

This chain links TRBV18 with TRBJ1-3; D might be TRBD1 (5 bases). Between the trimmed V and J ends, which lost 2 bases and 2 bases, there was a span of 10 bases. The CDR3 runs 15 residues. Germline-derived CDR1 and CDR2 are KGHSH and LQKENI. The CDR3 sequence is CASSPRQRTGNTIYF. As DNA, the CDR3 is TGTGCCAGCTCACCAAGACAGAGAACTGGAAACACCATATATTTT.

CDR3 nucleotide sequence: TGTGCCAGCCACAAACAGGGGCCTAATTCACCCCTCCACTTT. Amino acids: CASHKQGPNSPLHF. The chain joins TRBV6-5 to TRBJ1-6, with TRBD1 matching 7 bases. V shed 8 bases, J shed 6 bases, and the junction held 7 bases outside the gene matches. Germline CDR1 MNHEY, CDR2 SVGAGI. This CDR3 comprises 14 residues.

This clone appeared a few times. J is TRBJ2-7 and V is TRBV19; TRBD2 agrees at 11 bases. The trim removed 7 bases at V and 3 bases at J, leaving 8 bases unmatched. The CDR3 spans 15 residues. The germline gives CDR1 LNHDA, CDR2 SQIVND (reference sequence). Here the CDR3 DNA reads TGTGCCAGTACTCTATCTAGCGGGGGGAACTACGAGCAGTACTTC. Translation gives CASTLSSGGNYEQYF.

The DNA of the CDR3 is TGTGCCAGCAGTCCCCTTGGTCCCGTAGATACGCAGTATTTT. This sequence encodes CASSPLGPVDTQYF. J is TRBJ2-3 and V is TRBV6-5; D ambiguous. The CDR3 is made up of 14 amino acids. The V gene lost 5 bases and the J gene lost 5 bases, with 14 bases spanning the gap. CDR1 MNHEY and CDR2 SVGAGI come from the germline V gene.

V usage is TRBV6-5 and J usage is TRBJ1-1, with D unresolved. The V gene lost 2 bases and the J gene lost 5 bases, with 9 bases spanning the gap. Germline CDR1 reads MNHEY; CDR2 reads SVGAGI. The CDR3 consists of 13 residues. The CDR3 nucleotides are TGTGCCAGCAGTTACGGGTCTGGGACTGAAGCTTTCTTT. This sequence encodes CASSYGSGTEAFF.

The chain joins TRBV7-8 to TRBJ2-1; 8 nucleotides agree with TRBD1. This CDR3 contains 17 residues. Germline-derived CDR1 and CDR2 are SGHVS and FQNEAQ. V lost 0 bases and J lost 2; bases outside the gene matches: 6. Here the CDR3 reads CASSLARQGITYNEQFF. CDR3 sequence (DNA): TGTGCCAGCAGCTTAGCGAGACAGGGGATAACCTACAATGAGCAGTTCTTC.

The chain uses TRBV19 and TRBJ2-6; 7 bases line up with TRBD1. The CDR3 contains 16 residues. The germline V gene encodes CDR1 LNHDA and CDR2 SQIVND (reference sequence). V shed 5 bases, J shed 2 bases, and the junction held 6 bases outside the gene matches. CDR3: CASSDPGTAGANVLTF. The CDR3 region has the DNA TGTGCCAGTAGTGACCCCGGGACAGCTGGGGCCAACGTCCTGACTTTC.

The table lists this clone with a few counts. The chain is built from TRBV19 and TRBJ1-1, with D unresolved. The length of the CDR3 is 13 residues. From germline, CDR1 is LNHDA and CDR2 SQIVND (reference sequence). The V gene lost 5 bases and the J gene lost 5 bases, with 12 bases spanning the gap. The CDR3 region is CASSLSAGTEAFF. DNA for the CDR3: TGTGCCAGTAGTTTGTCAGCTGGAACTGAAGCTTTCTTT.

This chain links TRBV7-8 with TRBJ2-1, with 8 bases that match TRBD2. The trim removed 1 base at V and 11 bases at J, leaving 16 bases unmatched. Per the germline V gene, CDR1 is SGHVS and CDR2 is FQNEAQ. The CDR3 is made up of 17 amino acids. The CDR3 loop reads CASSLVDPGLGNGKQFF. Here the CDR3 DNA reads TGTGCCAGCAGCTTAGTCGACCCGGGACTAGGGAACGGGAAGCAGTTCTTC.

V usage is TRBV7-3 and J usage is TRBJ2-2; 14 bases align to TRBD2. The CDR3 loop spans 15 amino acids. Trimming took 5 bases from V and 6 from J; bases not matched to a gene: 2. CDR1 SGHTA and CDR2 FQGTGA come from the germline V gene. The CDR3 sequence: CASSRTSGRSGELFF. In DNA, the CDR3 is TGTGCCAGCAGCAGGACTAGCGGGAGGTCCGGGGAGCTGTTTTTT.